This T cell receptor (beta chain) was sequenced for a study of T-cell reconstitution after alpha-beta-depleted transplantation in children. General observations from the study: The main origin of T-cell counts and diversity one year after transplant was newly produced T cells. Several hundred expanded graft clones reportedly were the source of alpha-beta T cells about two months after transplant. Several patients had high TCRbeta diversity at day 60; it came from surviving recipient T cells and thymic progenitors.

The CDR3 sequence is 16 residues long. The germline V gene has CDR1 SGHTA and CDR2 FQGTGA. Losses at the gene ends were 0 bases for V and 0 bases for J; bases not matched to a gene: 1. Library preparation (for TCRbeta) was performed with unique molecular identifiers. TCRdb re-called the PCR reads with MiXCR, one entry per CDR3 protein. The sample has about 300,000 distinct CDR3 sequences, over 7% seen once; the top ten hold approximately 9%. Many counts were recorded for this clonotype. Its cognate antigen is unknown. The receptor was isolated from a female patient aged 2-10 years who had a stem cell transplant for Fanconi anemia, so the T cells may come from the graft donor. The sample here was peripheral blood, taken 360 days after TCRalphabeta/CD19-depleted stem cell transplant. V is TRBV7-3 and J is TRBJ2-2, with 7 positions matching TRBD1. CDR3 protein: CASSLTGGANTGELFF. The CDR3 bases are TGTGCCAGCAGCTTAACAGGGGGCGCGAACACCGGGGAGCTGTTTTTT.